The rows below give T cell receptor beta chains drawn from one sample of a study of beta chain features in type 1 diabetes. Sequencing was performed with immunoSEQ multiplex PCR; in TCRdb, only in-frame clones are kept and a portion is missing. Altogether about 240,000 clones are present, roughly 30% being singletons, with the ten largest covering more than 3%. Sequenced input: central memory CD4+ T cells from blood. These receptors all stem from a man aged 25-45 years in good health. Each CDR3 is given with its conserved first and last residue. The order of the fields is clone size, J gene, V gene, D gene, CDR3 DNA, CDR3 protein. The D gene is left open where the match is weak. Expanded clones get a size class; other rows say once, few or many, or leave the size out.

>few|TRBJ2-3|TRBV29-1|TRBD1
TGCAGCGGGGACAGGGGCGGCACAGATACGCAGTATTTT
CSGDRGGTDTQYF
>NA|TRBJ2-7|TRBV6-1|NA
TGTGCCAGTGGCGTCACAGTCCACGAGCAGTACTTC
CASGVTVHEQYF
>NA|TRBJ1-5|TRBV5-6|TRBD1
TGTGCCAGCAGCTACGGGACAGCGGGCAATCAGCCCCAGCATTTT
CASSYGTAGNQPQHF
>few|TRBJ2-7|TRBV27|TRBD1
TGTGCCAGCACCTTCAGGGACAGGGGTATCTACGAGCAGTACTTC
CASTFRDRGIYEQYF
>once|TRBJ2-7|TRBV4-3|TRBD2
TGCGCCAGCAGTATCGAACTAGCGGGTTCCTACGAGCAGTACTTC
CASSIELAGSYEQYF
>NA|TRBJ1-5|TRBV19|NA
TGTGCCAGTAGTATAGGGGCATCTAATCAGCCCCAGCATTTT
CASSIGASNQPQHF
>NA|TRBJ2-5|TRBV7-2|TRBD1
TGTGCCAGCACCTTCGGTCGGGGACAGGGGGAAGAGACCCAGTACTTC
CASTFGRGQGEETQYF
>few|TRBJ2-2|TRBV9|NA
TGTGCCAGCAGCCCCCGGACCCTACAGAACACCGGGGAGCTGTTTTTT
CASSPRTLQNTGELFF
>NA|TRBJ2-2|TRBV30|TRBD2
TGTGCCTGGGCTAGCGGGAGTCAGGCCGGGGAGCTGTTTTTT
CAWASGSQAGELFF
>NA|TRBJ2-7|TRBV23-1|TRBD2
TGCGCCAGCAGTCTAGGACTAGCGGGAGCTGAGTACGAGCAGTACTTC
CASSLGLAGAEYEQYF
>few|TRBJ1-2|TRBV5-1|TRBD1
TGCGCCAGCAGCCCCACAGGGACAGGGGGCTATGGCTACACCTTC
CASSPTGTGGYGYTF
>few|TRBJ2-1|TRBV19|NA
TGTGCCAGTACCAGAGACAGCTCCTACAATGAGCAGTTCTTC
CASTRDSSYNEQFF
>few|TRBJ2-2|TRBV5-4|NA
TGTGCTACTAAGCCCTACACCGGGGAGCTGTTTTTT
CATKPYTGELFF
>NA|TRBJ2-7|TRBV5-1|NA
TGCGCCAGCAGCTTGTTGGCGGATTCCTACGAGCAGTACTTC
CASSLLADSYEQYF
>many|TRBJ2-1|TRBV4-1|NA
TGCGCCAGCAGCTCAACTAGAATGGGGGATAATGAGCAGTTCTTC
CASSSTRMGDNEQFF
>few|TRBJ2-1|TRBV2|NA
TGTGCCAGCAGTGAAGGGGATGAGCAGTTCTTC
CASSEGDEQFF
>NA|TRBJ2-1|TRBV7-9|TRBD2
TGTGCCAGCCCCCGGGGGGACTCCTACAATGAGCAGTTCTTC
CASPRGDSYNEQFF
>NA|TRBJ2-1|TRBV30|TRBD2
TGTGCCTGGATGAGGGGAGGGAGGACAATTTACAATGAGCAGTTCTTC
CAWMRGGRTIYNEQFF
>few|TRBJ2-1|TRBV29-1|TRBD2
TGCAGCGTTGAAGGACTAGCGGCGACGGATGAGCAGTTCTTC
CSVEGLAATDEQFF
>NA|TRBJ2-1|TRBV19|TRBD2
TGTGCCAGTAGTACGTACGGGACTAATCAATACAATGAGCAGTTCTTC
CASSTYGTNQYNEQFF
>few|TRBJ1-2|TRBV20-1|NA
TGCAGTGCTAGCCAACAGGCTGGCTACACCTTC
CSASQQAGYTF
>few|TRBJ2-7|TRBV15|NA
TGTGCCACCAGCAGAGGAGGGAGCTCCTACGAGCAGTACTTC
CATSRGGSSYEQYF
>few|TRBJ1-2|TRBV9|NA
TGTGCCAGCAGCCCGATAGGTAGCCTGCGTGGCTACACCTTC
CASSPIGSLRGYTF
>many|TRBJ2-2|TRBV7-9|TRBD2
TGTGCCAGCAGCTTAGTATACGTAACGACTAGCGCCGGGGAGCTGTTTTTT
CASSLVYVTTSAGELFF
>NA|TRBJ2-5|TRBV7-2|TRBD2
TGTGCCAGCAGCCCTTCCGAGGGGAGGGGGACCCAGTACTTC
CASSPSEGRGTQYF
>NA|TRBJ2-5|TRBV7-9|TRBD1
TGTGCCAGCAGCCGGGACAGGGTCGAGGAGACCCAGTACTTC
CASSRDRVEETQYF
>NA|TRBJ2-3|TRBV18|NA
TGTGCCAGCTCACCACTGACGGACAGTAGCACAGATACGCAGTATTTT
CASSPLTDSSTDTQYF
>NA|TRBJ2-7|TRBV21-1|NA
TGTGCCAGGGTATACGAGCAGTACTTC
CARVYEQYF
>NA|TRBJ2-5|TRBV6-6|TRBD1
TGTGCCAGCAGTTCCAAAATGACCGGACAGGACCAGTACTTC
CASSSKMTGQDQYF
>few|TRBJ2-5|TRBV5-1|NA
TGCGCCAGCAGCTTGGATGGGCGGCAAGAGACCCAGTACTTC
CASSLDGRQETQYF
>many|TRBJ2-7|TRBV30|TRBD2
TGTGCCTGGAAGTGGGGCGGGAGGCGGCGAGGCGAGCAGTACTTC
CAWKWGGRRRGEQYF
>few|TRBJ1-1|TRBV7-6|NA
TGTGCCAGCAGCTCGACGGGGGTCGGGACTGAAGCTTTCTTT
CASSSTGVGTEAFF
>NA|TRBJ2-3|TRBV7-9|TRBD1
TGTGCCAGCAGCCCGGGGACAGCCACAGATACGCAGTATTTT
CASSPGTATDTQYF
>many|TRBJ2-4|TRBV10-2|NA
TGCGCCAGCAAAGAAGCAAACGGTGACATTCAGTACTTC
CASKEANGDIQYF
>NA|TRBJ2-6|TRBV7-2|TRBD1
TGTGCCAGCAGCGCGCTCAGGACAGGGAGCAGCGTCCTGACTTTC
CASSALRTGSSVLTF
>NA|TRBJ1-1|TRBV7-2|TRBD1
TGTGCCACCAGGGGACAGCCGAACACTGAAGCTTTCTTT
CATRGQPNTEAFF
>NA|TRBJ2-5|TRBV27|TRBD2
TGTGCCAGCAGTCTTGGACTAGCGGGAGCCGGGGAGACCCAGTACTTC
CASSLGLAGAGETQYF
>NA|TRBJ2-1|TRBV19|TRBD2
TGTGCCAGTAGTATAGGCGGGAGTGTCAATGAGCAGTTCTTC
CASSIGGSVNEQFF
>NA|TRBJ2-1|TRBV30|TRBD2
TGTGCCTGGGCTGGGGGCTCGGGACTAGCGGGAGGTTACAATGAGCAGTTCTTC
CAWAGGSGLAGGYNEQFF
>NA|TRBJ1-2|TRBV15|NA
TGTGCCACCAGCAGAGATTCGGACGGCTATGGCTACACCTTC
CATSRDSDGYGYTF
>NA|TRBJ2-5|TRBV28|NA
TGTGCCAGCAGTTTAGGGAGCCAAGAGACCCAGTACTTC
CASSLGSQETQYF
>few|TRBJ2-5|TRBV29-1|NA
TGCAGCGTTACCTTTACAGGAGTCCAAGAGACCCAGTACTTC
CSVTFTGVQETQYF
>few|TRBJ2-7|TRBV27|TRBD1
TGTGCCAGCAGTTTGACAGGGCTAGTAGGGAACGAGCAGTACTTC
CASSLTGLVGNEQYF
>medium-sized|TRBJ2-1|TRBV19|TRBD2
TGTGCCAGTAGTAGGACTAGCGTCCGCTCCTACAATGAGCAGTTCTTC
CASSRTSVRSYNEQFF
>many|TRBJ2-1|TRBV7-9|NA
TGTGCCAGCAGCTCAGGGACTCCCCGAAAGTTCTTC
CASSSGTPRKFF
>few|TRBJ2-1|TRBV4-1|NA
TGCGCCAGCAGCCAAGATTCGAGATGGCAGTTCTTC
CASSQDSRWQFF
>many|TRBJ2-1|TRBV14|NA
TGTGCCAGCAGCCCCTTTGCATCGGGCCACAATGAGCAGTTCTTC
CASSPFASGHNEQFF